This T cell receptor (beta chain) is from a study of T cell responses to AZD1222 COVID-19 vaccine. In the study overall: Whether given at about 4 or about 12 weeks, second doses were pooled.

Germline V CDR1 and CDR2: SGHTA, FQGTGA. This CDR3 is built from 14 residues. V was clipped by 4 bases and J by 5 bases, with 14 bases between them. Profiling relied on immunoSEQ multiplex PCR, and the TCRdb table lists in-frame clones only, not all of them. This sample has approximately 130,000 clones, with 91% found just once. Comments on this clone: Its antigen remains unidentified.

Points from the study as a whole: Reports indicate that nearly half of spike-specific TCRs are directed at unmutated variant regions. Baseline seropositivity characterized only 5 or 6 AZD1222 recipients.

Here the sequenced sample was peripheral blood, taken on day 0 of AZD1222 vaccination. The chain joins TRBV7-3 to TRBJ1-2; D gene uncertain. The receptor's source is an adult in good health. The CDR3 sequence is CASSSGPLAYGYTF. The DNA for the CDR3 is TGTGCCAGCAGCTCCGGGCCCCTAGCATATGGCTACACCTTC. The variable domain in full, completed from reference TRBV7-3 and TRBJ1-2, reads GAGVSQTPSNKVTEKGKYVELRCDPISGHTALYWYRQSLGQGPEFLIYFQGTGAADDSGLPNDRFFAVRPEGSVSTLKIQRTERGDSAVYLCASSSGPLAYGYTFGSGTRLTVV.